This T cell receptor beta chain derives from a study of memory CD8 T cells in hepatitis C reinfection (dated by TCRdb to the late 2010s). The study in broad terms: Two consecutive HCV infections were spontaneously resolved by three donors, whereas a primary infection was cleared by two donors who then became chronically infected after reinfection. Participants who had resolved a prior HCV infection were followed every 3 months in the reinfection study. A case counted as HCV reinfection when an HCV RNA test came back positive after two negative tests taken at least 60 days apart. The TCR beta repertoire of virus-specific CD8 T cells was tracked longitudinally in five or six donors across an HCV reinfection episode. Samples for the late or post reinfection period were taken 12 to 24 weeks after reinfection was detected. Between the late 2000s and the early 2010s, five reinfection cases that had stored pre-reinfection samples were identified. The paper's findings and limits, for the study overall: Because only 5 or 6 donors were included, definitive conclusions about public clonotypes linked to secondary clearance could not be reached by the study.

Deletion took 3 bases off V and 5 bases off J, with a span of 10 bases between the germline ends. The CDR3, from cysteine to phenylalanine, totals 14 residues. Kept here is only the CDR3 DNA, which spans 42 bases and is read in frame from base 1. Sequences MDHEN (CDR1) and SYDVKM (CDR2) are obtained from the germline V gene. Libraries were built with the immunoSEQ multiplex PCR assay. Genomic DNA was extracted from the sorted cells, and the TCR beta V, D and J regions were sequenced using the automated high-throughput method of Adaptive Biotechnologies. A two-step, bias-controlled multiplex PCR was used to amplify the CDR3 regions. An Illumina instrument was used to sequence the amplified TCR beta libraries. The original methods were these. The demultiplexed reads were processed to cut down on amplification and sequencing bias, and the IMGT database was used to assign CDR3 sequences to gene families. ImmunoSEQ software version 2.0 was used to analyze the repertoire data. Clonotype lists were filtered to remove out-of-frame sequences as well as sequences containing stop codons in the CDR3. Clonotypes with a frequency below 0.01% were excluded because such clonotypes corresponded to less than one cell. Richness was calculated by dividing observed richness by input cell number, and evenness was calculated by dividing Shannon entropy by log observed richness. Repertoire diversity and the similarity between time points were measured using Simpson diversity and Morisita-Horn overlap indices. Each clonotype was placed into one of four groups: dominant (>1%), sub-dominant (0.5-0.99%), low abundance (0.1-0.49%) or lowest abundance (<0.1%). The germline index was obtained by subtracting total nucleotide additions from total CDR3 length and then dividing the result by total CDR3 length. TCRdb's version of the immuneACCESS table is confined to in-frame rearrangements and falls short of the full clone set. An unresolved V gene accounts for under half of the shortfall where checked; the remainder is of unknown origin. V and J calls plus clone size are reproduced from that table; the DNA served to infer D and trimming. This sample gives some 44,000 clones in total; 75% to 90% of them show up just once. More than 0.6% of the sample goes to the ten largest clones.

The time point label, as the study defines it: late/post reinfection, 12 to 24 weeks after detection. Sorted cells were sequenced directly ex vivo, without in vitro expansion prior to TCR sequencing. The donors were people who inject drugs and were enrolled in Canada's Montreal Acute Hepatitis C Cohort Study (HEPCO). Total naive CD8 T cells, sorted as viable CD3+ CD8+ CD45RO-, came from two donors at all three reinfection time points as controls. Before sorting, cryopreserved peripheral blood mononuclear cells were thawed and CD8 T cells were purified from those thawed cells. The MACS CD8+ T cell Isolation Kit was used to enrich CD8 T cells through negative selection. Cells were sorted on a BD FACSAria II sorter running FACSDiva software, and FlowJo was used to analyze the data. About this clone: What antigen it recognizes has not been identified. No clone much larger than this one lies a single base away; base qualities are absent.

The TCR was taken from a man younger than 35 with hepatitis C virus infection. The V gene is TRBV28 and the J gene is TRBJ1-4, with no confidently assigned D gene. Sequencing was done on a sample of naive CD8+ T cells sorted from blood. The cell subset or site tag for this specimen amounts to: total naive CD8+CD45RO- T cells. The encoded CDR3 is CASSLGRQNEKLFF. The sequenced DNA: TGTGCCAGCAGTTTGGGCAGGCAAAATGAAAAACTGTTTTTT.